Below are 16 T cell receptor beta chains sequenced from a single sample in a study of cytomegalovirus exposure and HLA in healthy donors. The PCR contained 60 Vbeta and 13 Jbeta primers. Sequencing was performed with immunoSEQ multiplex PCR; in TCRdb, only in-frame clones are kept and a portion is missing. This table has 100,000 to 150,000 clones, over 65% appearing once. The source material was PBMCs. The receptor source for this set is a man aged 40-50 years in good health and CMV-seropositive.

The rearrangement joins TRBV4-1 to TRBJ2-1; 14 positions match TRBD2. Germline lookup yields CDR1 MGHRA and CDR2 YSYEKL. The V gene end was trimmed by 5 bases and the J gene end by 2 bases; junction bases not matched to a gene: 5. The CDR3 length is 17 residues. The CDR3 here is CASSSPGLAGAYNEQFF. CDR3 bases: TGCGCCAGCAGCTCGCCGGGACTAGCGGGGGCCTACAATGAGCAGTTCTTC.

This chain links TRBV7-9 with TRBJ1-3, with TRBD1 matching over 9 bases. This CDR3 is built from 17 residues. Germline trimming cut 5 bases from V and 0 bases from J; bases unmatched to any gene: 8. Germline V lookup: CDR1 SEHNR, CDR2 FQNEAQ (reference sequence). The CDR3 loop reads CASSPGQGTRSGNTIYF. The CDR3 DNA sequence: TGTGCCAGCAGCCCGGGACAGGGAACCCGCTCTGGAAACACCATATATTTT.

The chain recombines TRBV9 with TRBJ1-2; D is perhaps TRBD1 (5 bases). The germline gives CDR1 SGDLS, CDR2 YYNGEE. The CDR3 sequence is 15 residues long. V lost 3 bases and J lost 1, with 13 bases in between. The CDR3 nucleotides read TGTGCCAGCAGCGAGGGAGGGACGGTTAACTATGGCTACACCTTC. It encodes CASSEGGTVNYGYTF.

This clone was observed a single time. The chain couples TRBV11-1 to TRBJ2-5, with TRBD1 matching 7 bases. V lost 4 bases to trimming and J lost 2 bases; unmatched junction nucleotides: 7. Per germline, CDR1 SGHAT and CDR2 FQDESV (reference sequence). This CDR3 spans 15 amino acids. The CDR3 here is CASSWRKGQQETQYF. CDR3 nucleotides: TGTGCCAGCAGCTGGCGGAAGGGACAGCAAGAGACCCAGTACTTC.

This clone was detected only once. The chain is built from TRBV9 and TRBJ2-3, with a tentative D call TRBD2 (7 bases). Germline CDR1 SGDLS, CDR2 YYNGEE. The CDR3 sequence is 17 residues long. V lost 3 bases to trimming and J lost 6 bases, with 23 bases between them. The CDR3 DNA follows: TGTGCCAGCAGCGCCCTCCCCCGGGGGGCGGGTTTGGATACGCAGTATTTT. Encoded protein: CASSALPRGAGLDTQYF.

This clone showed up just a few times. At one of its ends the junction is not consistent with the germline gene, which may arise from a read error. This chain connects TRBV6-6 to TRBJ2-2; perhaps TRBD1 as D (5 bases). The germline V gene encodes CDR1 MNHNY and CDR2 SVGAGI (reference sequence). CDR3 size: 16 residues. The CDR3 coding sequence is TGTGCCAGCAACCTTGGAAGGACATCGAACACCAGGGAGCTGTTTTTT. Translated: CASNLGRTSNTRELFF.

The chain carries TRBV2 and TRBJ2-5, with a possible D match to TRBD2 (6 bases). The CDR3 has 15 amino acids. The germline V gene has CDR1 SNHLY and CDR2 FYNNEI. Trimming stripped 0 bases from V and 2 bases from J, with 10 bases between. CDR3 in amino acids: CASSEAGGLQETQYF. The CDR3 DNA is TGTGCCAGCAGTGAAGCGGGGGGACTGCAAGAGACCCAGTACTTC.

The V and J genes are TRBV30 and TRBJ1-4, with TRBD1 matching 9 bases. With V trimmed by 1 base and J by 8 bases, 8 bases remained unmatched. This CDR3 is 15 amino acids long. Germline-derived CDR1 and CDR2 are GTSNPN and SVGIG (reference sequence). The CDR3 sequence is CAWSEIVGTGEKLFF. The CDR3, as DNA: TGTGCCTGGAGTGAAATTGTGGGGACAGGGGAAAAACTGTTTTTT.

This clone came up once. The CDR3 coding sequence is TGCAGCGCCCGATCGGGGGGACAGGGGAACGAGCAGTACTTC. Translated, it gives CSARSGGQGNEQYF. The chain uses TRBV29-1 and TRBJ2-7; 10 nucleotides agree with TRBD1. V was clipped by 7 bases and J by 5 bases; unmatched bases: 11. In germline, CDR1 is SQVTM, CDR2 ANQGSEA. This CDR3 is built from 14 residues.

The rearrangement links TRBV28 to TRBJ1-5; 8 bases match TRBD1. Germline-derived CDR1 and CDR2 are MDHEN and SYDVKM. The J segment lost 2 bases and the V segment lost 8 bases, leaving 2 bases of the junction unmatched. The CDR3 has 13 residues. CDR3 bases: TGTGCCAGCTTGGACAGGGGCAATCAGCCCCAGCATTTT. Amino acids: CASLDRGNQPQHF.

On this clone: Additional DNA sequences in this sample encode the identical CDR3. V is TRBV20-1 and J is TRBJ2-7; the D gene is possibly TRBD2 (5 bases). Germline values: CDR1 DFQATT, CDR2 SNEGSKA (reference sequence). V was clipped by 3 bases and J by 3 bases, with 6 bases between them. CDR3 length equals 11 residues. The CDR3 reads CSASGNYEQYF. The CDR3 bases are TGCAGTGCTAGCGGGAACTACGAGCAGTACTTC.

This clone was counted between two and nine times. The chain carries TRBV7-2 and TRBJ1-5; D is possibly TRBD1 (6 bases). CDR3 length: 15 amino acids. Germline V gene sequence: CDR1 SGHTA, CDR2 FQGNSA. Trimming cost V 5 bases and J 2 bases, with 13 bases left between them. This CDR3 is CASSPKGDGNQPQHF. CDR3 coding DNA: TGTGCCAGCAGCCCCAAGGGGGATGGCAATCAGCCCCAGCATTTT. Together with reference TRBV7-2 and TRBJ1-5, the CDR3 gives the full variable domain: GAGVSQSPSNKVTEKGKDVELRCDPISGHTALYWYRQSLGQGLEFLIYFQGNSAPDKSGLPSDRFSAERTGGSVSTLTIQRTQQEDSAVYLCASSPKGDGNQPQHFGDGTRLSIL.

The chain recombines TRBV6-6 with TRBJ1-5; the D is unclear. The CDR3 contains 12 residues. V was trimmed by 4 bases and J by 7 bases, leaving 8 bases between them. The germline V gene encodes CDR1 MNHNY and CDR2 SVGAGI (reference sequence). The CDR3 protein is CASSSTGQPQHF. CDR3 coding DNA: TGTGCCAGCAGTTCCACGGGGCAGCCCCAGCATTTT.

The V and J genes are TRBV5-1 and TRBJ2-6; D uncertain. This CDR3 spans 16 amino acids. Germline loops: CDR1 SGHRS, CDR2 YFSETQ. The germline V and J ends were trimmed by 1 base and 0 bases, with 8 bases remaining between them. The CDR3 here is CASSLRSSSGANVLTF. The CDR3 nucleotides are TGCGCCAGCAGCTTGCGAAGTAGCTCTGGGGCCAACGTCCTGACTTTC.

The CDR3 DNA reads TGTGCCAGCAGGTCAGGACAGGGGGTTAACACCGGGGAGCTGTTTTTT. Translating it yields CASRSGQGVNTGELFF. This rearrangement joins TRBV7-9 to TRBJ2-2; TRBD1 agrees at 10 bases. Germline V gene sequence: CDR1 SEHNR, CDR2 FQNEAQ (reference sequence). The CDR3 is made up of 16 amino acids. Trimming took 6 bases from V and 2 from J; bases not matched to a gene: 6.

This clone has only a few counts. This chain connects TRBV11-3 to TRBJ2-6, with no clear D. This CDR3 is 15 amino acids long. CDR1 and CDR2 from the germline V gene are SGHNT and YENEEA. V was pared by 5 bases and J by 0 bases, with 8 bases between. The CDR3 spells CASSRSSSGANVLTF. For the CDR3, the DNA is TGTGCCAGCAGCCGAAGTAGCTCTGGGGCCAACGTCCTGACTTTC.